The clone carrying this T cell receptor (beta chain) has only a few counts. Germline V gene lookup returns CDR1 SNHLY and CDR2 FYNNEI. CDR3 length: 12 residues. The data derive from a study of blood T cell repertoires in COVID-19. Study-wide background: T cells, B-cell-depleted T cells, or PBMCs supplied cDNA or gDNA.

Per the authors' pipeline: From reference gene primer amplification, estimates of nucleated cell counts were derived. TCRdb's table, derived via immunoSEQ multiplex PCR, lists solely in-frame clones and lacks some. That table is the source of V, J and clone size, and D and trimming were worked out from the DNA. In the table there are a few hundred thousand clones, roughly 85% of which are singletons. The chain joins TRBV2 to TRBJ2-3; TRBD1 might be the D (7 bases). This receptor was taken from a woman aged 18-30 years with acute or convalescent COVID-19. The sample taken for sequencing was peripheral blood. The CDR3 sequence: CAGRGVSDTQYF. As DNA, the CDR3 is TGTGCGGGCAGGGGGGTTTCAGATACGCAGTATTTT.